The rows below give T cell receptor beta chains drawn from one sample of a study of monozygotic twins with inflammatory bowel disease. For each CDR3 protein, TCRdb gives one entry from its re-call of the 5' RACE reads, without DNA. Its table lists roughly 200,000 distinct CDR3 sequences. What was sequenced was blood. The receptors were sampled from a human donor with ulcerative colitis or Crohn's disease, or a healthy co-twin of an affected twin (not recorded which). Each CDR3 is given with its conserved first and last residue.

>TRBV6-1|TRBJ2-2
CASSPQGARNTGELFF
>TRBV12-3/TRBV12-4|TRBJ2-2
CASSFVVSGFSGELFF
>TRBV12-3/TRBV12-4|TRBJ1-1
CASSSENVATEAFF
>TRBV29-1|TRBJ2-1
CSVESVSYNEQFF
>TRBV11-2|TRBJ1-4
CASSQLGGNEKLFF
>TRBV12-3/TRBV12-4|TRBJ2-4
CASSPIGVLAKNIQYF
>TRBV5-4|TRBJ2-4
CASSLAGAKNIQYF
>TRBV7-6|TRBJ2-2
CASSLLGGNTGELFF
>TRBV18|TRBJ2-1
CASSPTGANEQFF
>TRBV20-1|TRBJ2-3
CSAPGVLNTDTQYF
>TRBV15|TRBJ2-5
CATSRDLRARSETQYF
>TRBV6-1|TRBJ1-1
CASTRGVGGASNTEAFF
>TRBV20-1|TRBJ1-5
CSQAEALGPQHF
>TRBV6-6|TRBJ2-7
CASSPTAYEQYF
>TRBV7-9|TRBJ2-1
CASSPGTYNEQFF
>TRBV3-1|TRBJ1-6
CASSLEGRSPLHF
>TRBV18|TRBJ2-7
CASSPGGAVDEQYF
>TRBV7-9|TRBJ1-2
CASSFQTLSIGYTF
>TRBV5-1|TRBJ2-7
CASSLSVRGAYEQYF
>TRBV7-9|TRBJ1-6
CASTATGEGSPLHF
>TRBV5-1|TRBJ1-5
CASSSGVVDQPQHF
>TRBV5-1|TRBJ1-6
CASRPADGDSPLHF
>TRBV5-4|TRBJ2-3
CASRTSGGFTDTQYF
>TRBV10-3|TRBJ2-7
CAITPGGSGYEQYF
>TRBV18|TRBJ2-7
CASSPTSGGTYEQYF
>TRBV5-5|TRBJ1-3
CASSDQGGPENTIYF
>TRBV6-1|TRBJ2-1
CASSPIAGVDEQFF
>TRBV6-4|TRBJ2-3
CASSDSISGGDTQYF
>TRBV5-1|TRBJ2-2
CASSADRTWTGELFF
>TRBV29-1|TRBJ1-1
CSVGTGGLRTEAFF
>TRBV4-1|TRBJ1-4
CASSQTTGKNEKLFF
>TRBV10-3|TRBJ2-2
CAISLSGDYTGELFF
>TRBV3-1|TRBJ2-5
CASSHLRETQYF
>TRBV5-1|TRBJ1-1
CASSFLQGTGNTEAFF
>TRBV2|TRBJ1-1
CASRRQGRGATEAFF
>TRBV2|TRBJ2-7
CASSVGPYEQYF
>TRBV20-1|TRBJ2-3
CSASSGQDTDTQYF
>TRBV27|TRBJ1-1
CASTQYPAIGTGAKNTEAFF
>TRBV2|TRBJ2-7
CASSSVTGSYEQYF
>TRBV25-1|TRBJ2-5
CASSELNYEETQYF
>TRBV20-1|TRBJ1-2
CSAPWRSGYTF
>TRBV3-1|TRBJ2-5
CASSQVGSQETQYF
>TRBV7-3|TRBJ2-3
CASSLGASGNTDTQYF
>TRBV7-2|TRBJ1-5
CASSLVVTSNNQPQHF
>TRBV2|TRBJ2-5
CASRDTSSQETQYF
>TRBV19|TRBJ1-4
CASSYGGGEKLFF
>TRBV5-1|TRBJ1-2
CASSPPREGKGYGYTF
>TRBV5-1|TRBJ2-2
CASKFRNTRNTGELFF
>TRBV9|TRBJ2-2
CASRRQGNTGELFF
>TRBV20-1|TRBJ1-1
CSARGLRRPSEAFF
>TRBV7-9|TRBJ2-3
CASSFASGNTDTQYF
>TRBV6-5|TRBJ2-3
CASSSPSSGYTDTQYF
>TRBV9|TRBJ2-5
CASSVGKGSRIQETQYF